A selection of T cell receptor beta chains follows, all from one sample in a study of CD8 T cells in Susac syndrome. TCRdb processed the immunoSEQ multiplex PCR reads anew with MiXCR; each CDR3 protein has one entry. The sample contains under 200,000 distinct CDR3 sequences, 95% to 96% of which appear only once. Material for sequencing was CD4+ T cells from PBMCs. The receptors shown here come from a human donor with Susac syndrome. Both conserved end residues are part of each CDR3. The D gene is left open where the match is weak. Size is omitted from some rows. Given values are once, few, many or a class for expanded clones.

v_gene	d_gene	j_gene	abundance	CDR3aa	CDR3nt
TRBV7-2	TRBD2	TRBJ2-5	NA	CASSHRGGLAGIRETQYF	TGTGCCAGCAGCCACCGGGGGGGACTAGCGGGAATACGGGAGACCCAGTACTTC
TRBV11-2	TRBD1	TRBJ1-5	NA	CASSLKRPGTGSNQPQHF	TGTGCCAGCAGCTTAAAACGTCCCGGGACAGGGAGCAATCAGCCCCAGCATTTT
TRBV19	TRBD1	TRBJ1-4	NA	CASSTGTGGGEKLFF	TGTGCCAGTAGTACCGGGACAGGGGGAGGCGAAAAACTGTTTTTT
TRBV30	NA	TRBJ1-1	NA	CAGTGLGAFF	TGTGCCGGCACAGGCTTAGGAGCTTTCTTT
TRBV20-1	NA	TRBJ2-5	NA	CSRVDQETQYF	TGCAGCCGGGTGGATCAAGAGACCCAGTACTTC
TRBV6-5	NA	TRBJ1-1	NA	CASSPLQEGDEAFF	TGTGCCAGCAGTCCCCTACAGGAAGGAGATGAAGCTTTCTTT
TRBV12-2	NA	TRBJ1-5	NA	CASRLADGASQPQHF	TGTGCAAGTCGCTTAGCGGATGGGGCGAGTCAGCCCCAGCATTTT
TRBV11-1	NA	TRBJ2-4	NA	CASSSFAKNIQYF	TGTGCCAGCAGCTCTTTCGCCAAAAACATTCAGTACTTC
TRBV4-1	NA	TRBJ2-1	NA	CASSPSGQNMHNEQFF	TGCGCCAGCAGCCCAAGCGGGCAAAATATGCACAATGAGCAGTTCTTC
TRBV18	TRBD1	TRBJ1-5	NA	CASSPRPADRDQPQHF	TGTGCCAGCTCACCACGGCCGGCGGACAGGGATCAGCCCCAGCATTTT
TRBV29-1	TRBD1	TRBJ1-2	NA	CSVRDSTNYGYTF	TGCAGCGTTCGGGACAGCACTAACTATGGCTACACCTTC
TRBV20-1	NA	TRBJ2-5	NA	CSAPKPGGQETQYF	TGCAGTGCCCCGAAGCCTGGAGGACAAGAGACCCAGTACTTC
TRBV7-2	NA	TRBJ2-5	NA	CASSLNLGTTETQYF	TGTGCCAGCAGCCTTAATCTGGGGACAACGGAGACCCAGTACTTC
TRBV28	NA	TRBJ2-3	NA	CASSLLSGGIGADTQYF	TGTGCCAGCAGTTTATTGTCTGGGGGCATCGGGGCAGATACGCAGTATTTT
TRBV27	TRBD1	TRBJ1-2	once	CASSLWGDRGRYTF	TGTGCCAGCAGTTTATGGGGGGACAGGGGTCGCTACACCTTC
TRBV18	NA	TRBJ2-4	NA	CASSQTDGRIQYF	TGTGCCAGCTCACAGACGGACGGACGAATTCAGTACTTC
TRBV20-1	NA	TRBJ2-4	NA	CSATPGTRQKNIQYF	TGCAGTGCTACCCCCGGGACGAGGCAGAAAAACATTCAGTACTTC
TRBV15	NA	TRBJ1-5	NA	CATSGTGVQSNQPQHF	TGTGCCACCAGCGGAACGGGCGTGCAAAGCAATCAGCCCCAGCATTTT
TRBV6-6	NA	TRBJ2-1	NA	CASSYLGDEQFF	TGTGCCAGCAGTTACTTGGGGGATGAGCAGTTCTTC
TRBV5-1	NA	TRBJ1-1	NA	CASSLGRGDTEAFF	TGCGCCAGCAGCTTGGGGCGAGGAGACACTGAAGCTTTCTTT
TRBV24-1	NA	TRBJ1-2	NA	CATSDAGAYTF	TGTGCCACCAGTGATGCCGGGGCTTACACCTTC
TRBV9	NA	TRBJ2-2	NA	CASSVVWNTGELFF	TGTGCCAGCAGCGTAGTGTGGAACACCGGGGAGCTGTTTTTT
TRBV15	NA	TRBJ2-4	once	CATSRAGDEIIQYF	TGTGCCACCAGCAGAGCAGGGGATGAAATCATTCAGTACTTC
TRBV10-3	TRBD1	TRBJ2-1	NA	CAIRDSKNNEQFF	TGTGCCATCCGGGACAGTAAAAACAATGAGCAGTTCTTC
TRBV29-1	TRBD1	TRBJ1-2	NA	CSVSQGIGGYTF	TGCAGCGTTTCACAGGGGATAGGGGGCTACACCTTC
TRBV5-1	NA	TRBJ2-3	NA	CASSLQVSPTDTQYF	TGCGCCAGCAGCTTGCAAGTAAGCCCCACAGATACGCAGTATTTT
TRBV20-1	NA	TRBJ2-3	once	CSASEALGGGRDTQYF	TGCAGTGCTTCTGAAGCTCTGGGAGGGGGTAGAGATACGCAGTATTTT
TRBV29-1	NA	TRBJ2-1	NA	CSAPGVSSYNEQFF	TGCAGCGCCCCGGGTGTTAGCTCCTACAATGAGCAGTTCTTC
TRBV5-1	NA	TRBJ2-4	NA	CASSFGFGGRAKNIQYF	TGCGCCAGCAGCTTCGGATTCGGTGGAAGGGCCAAAAACATTCAGTACTTC
TRBV20-1	NA	TRBJ2-1	NA	CSARAPGGYPEQFF	TGCAGTGCTAGAGCCCCAGGAGGGTATCCTGAGCAGTTCTTC
TRBV6-5	NA	TRBJ2-1	NA	CASQGRGYNEQFF	TGTGCCAGCCAGGGTAGAGGATACAATGAGCAGTTCTTC
TRBV6-6	NA	TRBJ1-5	NA	CASSYGSNQPQHF	TGTGCCAGCAGTTACGGTAGCAATCAGCCCCAGCATTTT
TRBV28	TRBD1	TRBJ1-3	NA	CATQTGAHSGNTIYF	TGTGCCACCCAGACAGGGGCCCACTCTGGAAACACCATATATTTT